The sequence of this T cell receptor (beta chain) was determined in a study of T cell responses to AZD1222 COVID-19 vaccine. On the study more broadly: Pooling of second doses given at about 4 or about 12 weeks was done.

CDR1 and CDR2 from the germline V gene are SGHAT and FQNNGV. This CDR3 is built from 15 residues. The V end was cut by 0 bases, the J end by 2 bases, with 9 bases between. Profiling relied on immunoSEQ multiplex PCR, and the TCRdb table lists in-frame clones only, not all of them. This sample carries 180,000 or so clones, around nine tenths of them seen once, and the ten largest clones take 1.5% to 2%. Study-wide results and caveats: Spike regions recognized by vaccine-associated CD4 TCRs spanned the protein, led by 160-218 and 743-854.

Of note for this clone: Its antigen is still unknown.

The source of this sequence is an adult in good health. Sequencing used peripheral blood, obtained on day 0 of AZD1222 vaccination. The chain combines TRBV11-2 with TRBJ2-3; D gene uncertain. CDR3 residues: CASSLDGHYTDTQYF. The DNA of the CDR3 is TGTGCCAGCAGCTTAGATGGGCACTACACAGATACGCAGTATTTT.